This T cell receptor beta chain comes out of a study of low-dose radiotherapy and immunotherapy resistance in tumors. Deletions cut 6 bases from V and 1 base from J, with 3 bases between. Germline assignment: CDR1 MDHEN and CDR2 SYDVKM. The CDR3 extends over 11 amino acids. Indicated time point: after trial treatment. The treatment: LDRT plus nivolumab, ipilimumab, low-dose cyclophosphamide and aspirin (RACIN trial). The donors' regimen was nivolumab, ipilimumab, aspirin, low-dose cyclophosphamide and low-dose radiotherapy. Primers used for first-strand cDNA, a TRAV- and TRBV-specific set, covered both alpha and beta chains. The authors amplified TCRs for about 20 PCR cycles with a constant-region primer and a V-primer adapter. mRNA, once isolated, was amplified by in vitro transcription. Each CDR3 protein is one row after TCRdb ran MiXCR on the reads. The sample yields tens of thousands of distinct CDR3 sequences, 20% to 25% seen once.

The table lists this clonotype with many counts. This chain links TRBV28 with TRBJ1-1; D unclear. The sample consisted of PBMCs, taken after low-dose radiotherapy plus immunotherapy. This TCR came from a female donor with ovarian cancer. CDR3 protein: CASRQNTEAFF. The CDR3 nucleotides read TGTGCCAGCAGACAGAACACTGAAGCTTTCTTT.